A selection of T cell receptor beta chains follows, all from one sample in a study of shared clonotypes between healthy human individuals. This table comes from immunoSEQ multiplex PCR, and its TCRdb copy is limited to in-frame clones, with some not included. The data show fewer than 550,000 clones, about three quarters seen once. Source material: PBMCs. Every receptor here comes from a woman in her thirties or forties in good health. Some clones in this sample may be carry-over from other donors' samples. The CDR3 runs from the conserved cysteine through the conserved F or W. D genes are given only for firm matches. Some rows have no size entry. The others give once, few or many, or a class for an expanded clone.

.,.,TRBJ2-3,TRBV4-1,TGCGCCAGCAGCCAAGTCGTGGCGACAGGATCTGGCACAGATACGCAGTATTTT,CASSQVVATGSGTDTQYF
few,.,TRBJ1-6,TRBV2,TGTGCCAGCAGTTACCAGGCGGGAGGTGATTCACCCCTCCACTTT,CASSYQAGGDSPLHF
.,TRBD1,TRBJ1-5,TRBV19,TGTGCCAGTAGTAGCCAGGGGGTCGGGTCTAATCAGCCCCAGCATTTT,CASSSQGVGSNQPQHF
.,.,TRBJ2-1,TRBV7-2,TGTGCCAGCAGCTTACTCTTGATAGGGCTCAATGAGCAGTTCTTC,CASSLLLIGLNEQFF
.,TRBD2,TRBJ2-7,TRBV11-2,TGTGCCAGCAGCCTCGGGACTAGCGGCGACGAGCAGTACTTC,CASSLGTSGDEQYF
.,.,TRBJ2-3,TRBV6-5,TGTGCCAGCAGTTACCCCCCGGCTCAGTATTTT,CASSYPPAQYF
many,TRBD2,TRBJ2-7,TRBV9,TGTGCCAGCAGCGTAGCCCCCTATGGACTAGCGGGAACCTACGAGCAGTACTTC,CASSVAPYGLAGTYEQYF
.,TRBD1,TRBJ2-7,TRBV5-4,TGTGCCAGCAGCCGGCACCGGGACAGGGGGTTCTACGAGCAGTACTTC,CASSRHRDRGFYEQYF
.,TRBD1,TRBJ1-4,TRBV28,TGTGCCAGCAGTTCCTACCAGGGGGCGGGTGAAAAACTGTTTTTT,CASSSYQGAGEKLFF
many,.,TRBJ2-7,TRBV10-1,TGCGCCAGCCAAGGAAGCGACGAGCAGTACTTC,CASQGSDEQYF
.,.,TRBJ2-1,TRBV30,TGTGCCTGGACCAGGAGCTCCTACAATGAGCAGTTCTTC,CAWTRSSYNEQFF